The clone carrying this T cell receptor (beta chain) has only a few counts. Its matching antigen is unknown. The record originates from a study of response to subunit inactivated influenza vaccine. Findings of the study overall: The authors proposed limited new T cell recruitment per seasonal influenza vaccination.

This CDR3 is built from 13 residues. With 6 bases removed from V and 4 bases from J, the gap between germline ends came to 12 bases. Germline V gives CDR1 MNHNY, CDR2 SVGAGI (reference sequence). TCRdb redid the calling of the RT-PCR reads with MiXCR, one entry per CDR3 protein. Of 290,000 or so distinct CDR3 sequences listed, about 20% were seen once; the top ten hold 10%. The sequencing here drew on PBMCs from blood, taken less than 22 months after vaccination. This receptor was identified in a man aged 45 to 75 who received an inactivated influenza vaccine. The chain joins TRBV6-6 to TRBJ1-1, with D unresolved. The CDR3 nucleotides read TGTGCCAGCAGCGCCCTAGGCACCACTGAAGCTTTCTTT. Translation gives CASSALGTTEAFF.